This T cell receptor (beta chain) was captured by sequencing in a study of cytomegalovirus exposure and HLA in healthy donors. The PCR was carried out with 60 Vbeta primers and 13 Jbeta primers. Here immunoSEQ multiplex PCR was the method, and the copy in TCRdb shows in-frame clones only, minus some. The profile shows about 140,000 clones, 88% of them singletons. This clone was counted a few times. Input material: PBMCs. This receptor was identified in a woman aged 40 to 49 in good health and CMV-seronegative.

The CDR3 reads CASSDPLAGEQYF. CDR3 DNA sequence: TGTGCCAGCAGTGACCCGCTAGCTGGAGAGCAGTACTTC. The chain joins TRBV6-4 to TRBJ2-7; a possible D gene is TRBD2 (5 bases). In germline, CDR1 is MRHNA, CDR2 SNTAGT. V lost 2 bases and J lost 7, with 12 bases in between. The CDR3 is 13 amino acids.